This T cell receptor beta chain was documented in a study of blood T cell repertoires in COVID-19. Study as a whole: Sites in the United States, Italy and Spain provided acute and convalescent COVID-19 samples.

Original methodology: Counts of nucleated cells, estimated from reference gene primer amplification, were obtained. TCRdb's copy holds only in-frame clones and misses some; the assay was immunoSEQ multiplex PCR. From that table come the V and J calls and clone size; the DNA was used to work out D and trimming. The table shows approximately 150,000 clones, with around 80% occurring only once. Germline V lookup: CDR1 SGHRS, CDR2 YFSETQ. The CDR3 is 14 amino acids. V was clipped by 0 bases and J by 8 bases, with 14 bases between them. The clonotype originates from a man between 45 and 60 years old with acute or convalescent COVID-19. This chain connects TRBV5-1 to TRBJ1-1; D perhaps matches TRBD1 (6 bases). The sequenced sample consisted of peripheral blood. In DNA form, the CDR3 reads TGCGCCAGCAGCTTGGGGGCTACAGGGAACGAAGCTTTCTTT. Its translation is CASSLGATGNEAFF.